This T cell receptor beta chain was sequenced for a study of regulatory T cells in long-lasting Graves disease. As for the study in general: Antithyroid drugs had been taken by newly diagnosed Graves' patients for under 3 months.

Stated time point: newly diagnosed GD, antithyroid drugs for less than 3 months. PBMCs were the source of the RNA used for TCR sequencing. Arm-PCR of CDR3 regions and iRepertoire HTBI primers were used to build TCR beta libraries. Each CDR3 protein gets one entry after TCRdb re-called the multiplex PCR reads with MiXCR. The sample carries some 490,000 distinct CDR3 sequences, 12% recorded once. This clonotype was seen ten or more times. The same sample was also used in a study of T cells in Graves' hyperthyroidism and ophthalmopathy. From that second work: Ophthalmopathy got predicted by the model a median approximately 6 months before its onset.

The TCR sequence derives from a woman aged 25 to 39 with Graves disease. The source was peripheral blood mononuclear cells (PBMCs), collected at new diagnosis, from a patient treated with antithyroid drugs.

The CDR3 DNA follows: TGCAGTGCTAGGCCACGGAGCATGAACACTGAAGCTTTCTTT. Translated: CSARPRSMNTEAFF. V usage is TRBV20-1 and J usage is TRBJ1-1; D gene unclear. The CDR3 spans 14 residues. The germline V and J ends were trimmed by 3 bases and 0 bases, with 11 bases remaining between them. From germline, CDR1 is DFQATT and CDR2 SNEGSKA (reference sequence).